This T cell receptor beta chain is drawn from a study of OX40 agonist ivuxolimab in advanced cancers. In the study overall: Partial responses were observed in three patients, of whom one had hepatocellular carcinoma and two had cutaneous melanoma.

The study's findings and limits: Partial responders treated at 0.1-3.0 mg/kg exhibited clonal expansion among the lowest measured. Blood T cells, both CD4+ and CD8+, expanded clonally by week 6 at 0.1 to 3.0 mg/kg.

Germline V gene data show CDR1 as SGHRS and CDR2 as YFSETQ. With 1 base clipped from V and 7 bases from J, the junction kept 8 bases outside the gene matches. The CDR3 contains 16 residues. About this clone itself: Antigen: not known.

TCRdb's table, derived via immunoSEQ multiplex PCR, lists solely in-frame clones and lacks some. The sample lists about 68,000 clones; over 65% were seen once. The V and J genes are TRBV5-1 and TRBJ2-2; 9 bases line up with TRBD2. This specimen was CD4+ or CD8+ T cells sorted from blood, taken in a trial of the OX40 agonist ivuxolimab. This TCR derives from an adult with an advanced solid tumor such as melanoma, head and neck, liver or kidney cancer. In DNA form, the CDR3 reads TGCGCCAGCAGCTTGATTGGACTAGCGTATGGCGGGGAGCTGTTTTTT. Translation gives CASSLIGLAYGGELFF.